A selection of T cell receptor beta chains follows, all from one sample in a study of blood T cell repertoires in COVID-19. This table comes from immunoSEQ multiplex PCR, and its TCRdb copy is limited to in-frame clones, with some not included. The sample yields about 300,000 clones, 85% seen once. The sample taken for sequencing was PBMCs or T cells enriched from blood (not recorded which). The source is a woman in her 50s who had recovered from COVID-19. Each CDR3 is given with its conserved first and last residue. Fields, in order: D gene, V gene, J gene, clone size, CDR3 protein, CDR3 DNA. The D gene is left open where the match is weak. Size is stated for part of the rows, as once, few or many counts, or as a class when the clone is expanded.

D: TRBD2
V: TRBV7-9
J: TRBJ2-2
size: -
CDR3: CASSPAGLAGVTGELFF
DNA: TGTGCCAGCAGCCCAGCTGGACTAGCGGGGGTTACCGGGGAGCTGTTTTTT

D: -
V: TRBV19
J: TRBJ1-5
size: -
CDR3: CASRRRPNSNQPQHF
DNA: TGTGCCAGTAGGCGTCGCCCCAATAGCAATCAGCCCCAGCATTTT

D: -
V: TRBV4-2
J: TRBJ1-2
size: -
CDR3: CASSQPPGQQINYGYTF
DNA: TGTGCCAGCAGCCAACCCCCCGGACAGCAAATTAACTATGGCTACACCTTC

D: TRBD2
V: TRBV7-8
J: TRBJ2-1
size: -
CDR3: CASSSPDLLLAGGLEQFF
DNA: TGTGCCAGCAGCTCACCCGATCTGCTACTAGCGGGAGGGCTTGAGCAGTTCTTC

D: TRBD1
V: TRBV9
J: TRBJ1-5
size: -
CDR3: CASSTGTGSNQPQHF
DNA: TGTGCCAGCAGCACAGGGACAGGGAGCAATCAGCCCCAGCATTTT

D: TRBD2
V: TRBV28
J: TRBJ2-1
size: -
CDR3: CASGTGGSIHEQFF
DNA: TGTGCCAGCGGAACTGGCGGGAGTATCCATGAGCAGTTCTTC

D: TRBD1
V: TRBV9
J: TRBJ1-2
size: -
CDR3: CASGRQGVGYGYTF
DNA: TGTGCCAGCGGACGACAGGGCGTCGGCTATGGCTACACCTTC

D: TRBD2
V: TRBV5-4
J: TRBJ2-3
size: -
CDR3: CASSPKRGGTDTQYF
DNA: TGTGCCAGCAGCCCAAAGCGGGGGGGCACAGATACGCAGTATTTT

D: -
V: TRBV19
J: TRBJ2-1
size: -
CDR3: CASRGRGGDEQFF
DNA: TGTGCCAGTAGGGGTAGGGGCGGTGATGAGCAGTTCTTC

D: -
V: TRBV3-1/TRBV3-2
J: TRBJ2-7
size: -
CDR3: CASSLRGLPNPHEQYF
DNA: TGTGCCAGCAGCCTAAGGGGACTGCCGAATCCCCACGAGCAGTACTTC

D: -
V: TRBV9
J: TRBJ2-3
size: -
CDR3: CASSVVADLDTQYF
DNA: TGTGCCAGCAGCGTAGTGGCCGACTTAGATACGCAGTATTTT

D: TRBD2
V: TRBV5-4
J: TRBJ2-5
size: -
CDR3: CASSPKRGGLQETQYF
DNA: TGTGCCAGCAGCCCCAAGCGGGGGGGATTACAAGAGACCCAGTACTTC

D: -
V: TRBV9
J: TRBJ2-1
size: -
CDR3: CASSVSPGGGEQFF
DNA: TGTGCCAGCAGCGTGAGTCCCGGCGGAGGGGAGCAGTTCTTC

D: -
V: TRBV7-3
J: TRBJ2-2
size: -
CDR3: CASSASMGNTGELFF
DNA: TGTGCCAGCAGCGCTAGTATGGGGAACACCGGGGAGCTGTTTTTT

D: TRBD2
V: TRBV30
J: TRBJ2-3
size: once
CDR3: CASETSGPDTDTQYF
DNA: TGTGCCTCAGAAACTAGCGGGCCAGACACAGATACGCAGTATTTT

D: -
V: TRBV30
J: TRBJ1-6
size: -
CDR3: CAWSVSFGGVNSPLHF
DNA: TGTGCCTGGAGTGTAAGCTTTGGCGGGGTTAATTCACCCCTCCACTTT

D: TRBD1
V: TRBV2
J: TRBJ1-2
size: -
CDR3: CASSGQGKDYGYTF
DNA: TGTGCCAGCAGTGGACAGGGAAAGGACTATGGCTACACCTTC

D: TRBD2
V: TRBV29-1
J: TRBJ2-7
size: -
CDR3: CSVAPGGAVSEQYF
DNA: TGCAGCGTTGCACCGGGGGGGGCAGTGAGCGAGCAGTACTTC

D: TRBD1
V: TRBV29-1
J: TRBJ1-1
size: -
CDR3: CSVRGTGEGEAFF
DNA: TGCAGCGTTAGAGGGACAGGGGAAGGTGAAGCTTTCTTT

D: -
V: TRBV5-6
J: TRBJ2-5
size: -
CDR3: CASSLPGRQSATQYF
DNA: TGTGCCAGCAGCTTGCCAGGCCGACAGTCGGCGACCCAGTACTTC

D: TRBD1
V: TRBV5-8
J: TRBJ1-1
size: -
CDR3: CASSYRDRATEAFF
DNA: TGTGCCAGCAGTTACCGGGACAGGGCAACTGAAGCTTTCTTT

D: TRBD1
V: TRBV7-9
J: TRBJ2-5
size: -
CDR3: CASSSTGGRGETQYF
DNA: TGTGCCAGCAGCTCGACAGGGGGCCGGGGAGAGACCCAGTACTTC

D: -
V: TRBV28
J: TRBJ2-1
size: -
CDR3: CASSFTPWSDNEQFF
DNA: TGTGCCAGCAGTTTTACCCCGTGGTCAGACAATGAGCAGTTCTTC

D: -
V: TRBV28
J: TRBJ1-3
size: -
CDR3: CASRTRGGGSGNTIYF
DNA: TGTGCCAGCAGGACACGTGGGGGGGGCTCTGGAAACACCATATATTTT

D: -
V: TRBV11-2
J: TRBJ1-6
size: -
CDR3: CASSLQVSYNSPLHF
DNA: TGTGCCAGCAGCCTCCAGGTCTCCTATAATTCACCCCTCCACTTT

D: TRBD1
V: TRBV27
J: TRBJ1-4
size: once
CDR3: CASTSRWGTGQKLFF
DNA: TGTGCCAGCACCAGTAGGTGGGGGACAGGGCAAAAACTGTTTTTT

D: -
V: TRBV24-1
J: TRBJ1-2
size: -
CDR3: CATSDRGYGYGYTF
DNA: TGTGCCACCAGTGACAGGGGATATGGCTATGGCTACACCTTC

D: -
V: TRBV3-1/TRBV3-2
J: TRBJ2-2
size: -
CDR3: CASCLKNGDTGELFF
DNA: TGTGCCAGCTGCCTTAAAAACGGGGACACCGGGGAGCTGTTTTTT

D: TRBD2
V: TRBV9
J: TRBJ2-1
size: -
CDR3: CASSPSPGGDVASKNEQFF
DNA: TGTGCCAGCAGCCCATCCCCTGGGGGGGATGTGGCTAGCAAAAATGAGCAGTTCTTC

D: -
V: TRBV16
J: TRBJ2-7
size: -
CDR3: CASSPLRGGEQYF
DNA: TGTGCCAGCAGCCCCCTAAGGGGCGGCGAGCAGTACTTC

D: TRBD1
V: TRBV5-1
J: TRBJ1-1
size: -
CDR3: CASSLTGTGTDEAFF
DNA: TGCGCCAGCAGCCTAACCGGGACAGGGACCGATGAAGCTTTCTTT

D: TRBD1
V: TRBV29-1
J: TRBJ2-7
size: -
CDR3: CSVGAGTVGYEQYF
DNA: TGCAGCGTTGGAGCCGGGACAGTGGGCTACGAGCAGTACTTC

D: TRBD2
V: TRBV7-9
J: TRBJ2-1
size: -
CDR3: CASSPEGLAGGDEQFF
DNA: TGTGCCAGCAGCCCGGAGGGACTAGCGGGAGGAGATGAGCAGTTCTTC

D: -
V: TRBV3-1/TRBV3-2
J: TRBJ1-1
size: -
CDR3: CASSQDITRANTEAFF
DNA: TGTGCCAGCAGCCAAGATATTACGCGGGCGAACACTGAAGCTTTCTTT

D: -
V: TRBV7-9
J: TRBJ2-5
size: few
CDR3: CASSRGLPETQYF
DNA: TGTGCCAGCAGCCGGGGACTTCCGGAGACCCAGTACTTC